This T cell receptor (beta chain) was sequenced in a study of CD8+ T cells in alopecia areata. Extracted RNA was reverse transcribed, and the resulting cDNA served as sequencing template. The table came from immunoSEQ multiplex PCR; TCRdb's copy has only in-frame clones and leaves some out. This sample has 75,000 to 85,000 clones; about 71% occur once, and the top ten carry around 24%. Treatment denoted: oral pan-JAK inhibitor, 5-10 mg twice daily. Researchers gathered lesional scalp punch biopsies and peripheral blood from patients with alopecia areata. Whole-study results and caveats: In scalp, tofacitinib significantly decreased clonality and expanded CD8+ clones among the top 100. Scalp sample sequencing also detects resident alphabeta T cells of normal skin.

Note on this clone: Its antigen is undetermined.

V lost 2 bases and J lost 3, with 6 bases in between. The length of the CDR3 is 13 residues. Germline lookup yields CDR1 LNHDA and CDR2 SQIVND (reference sequence). This chain links TRBV19 with TRBJ2-3; no clear D gene. The receptor's source is a human donor with alopecia areata. The specimen comprised CD8+ T cells sorted from blood, sampled at week 24, from a patient treated with tofacitinib. The CDR3 reads CASSIPGTDTQYF. DNA for the CDR3: TGTGCCAGTAGTATACCCGGGACAGATACGCAGTATTTT.